Listed here is a single TCR beta chain. Its antigen remains unidentified. This record belongs to a study of CD8 T cells in ankylosing spondylitis. Notes on the study in general: Seemingly characteristic of ankylosing spondylitis blood was a TCR beta motif consisting of eight highly homologous variants.

There are 14 residues in the CDR3. The V end lost 6 bases, the J end lost 0 bases, and 11 bases lay between the germline ends. The germline V gene has CDR1 SGHTA and CDR2 FQGNSA. TCRdb reprocessed the 5' RACE reads via MiXCR and lists one record per CDR3 protein. The table shows 300,000 to 400,000 distinct CDR3 sequences, with around 24% occurring only once. The receptor's source is a male donor with ankylosing spondylitis. The V gene is TRBV7-2, the J gene TRBJ1-1; D is possibly TRBD1 (6 bases). Sequencing input: blood, either unsorted or a sorted T cell fraction (not recorded which). The CDR3 DNA follows: TGTGCCAGCAGTACAGGGATCATGAACACTGAAGCTTTCTTT. Encoded protein: CASSTGIMNTEAFF.